A selection of T cell receptor beta chains follows, all from one sample in a study of cytomegalovirus exposure and HLA in healthy donors. Sequenced by immunoSEQ multiplex PCR; TCRdb stores in-frame clones only, minus some. The table lists about 160,000 clones, roughly 78% of them singletons, with 3.1% in the top ten. The sequenced material came from PBMCs. Receptors were obtained from a woman in her 40s in good health and CMV-seronegative. CDR3s include the opening cysteine and the closing phenylalanine or tryptophan. Fields, in order: J gene, D gene, clone size, V gene, CDR3 DNA, CDR3 protein. A D gene is named only where the DNA matches it firmly. Not all rows give a size; the values are once, few, many and, for expanded clones, a class.

TRBJ2-7 | NA | NA | TRBV29-1 | TGCAGCGTTGCTAATAGCAGGGCCTACGAGCAGTACTTC | CSVANSRAYEQYF
TRBJ2-7 | TRBD2 | NA | TRBV9 | TGTGCCAGCAGCGTAGCTCCCGGGAGGTCCTACGAGCAGTACTTC | CASSVAPGRSYEQYF
TRBJ1-4 | TRBD1 | NA | TRBV4-1 | TGCGCCAGCAGCCAATATGGGACAGGGGACTATGAAAAACTGTTTTTT | CASSQYGTGDYEKLFF
TRBJ1-5 | NA | NA | TRBV6-5 | TGTGCCAGCAGTGCAGGGGTGGGTCAGCCCCAGCATTTT | CASSAGVGQPQHF
TRBJ2-1 | NA | NA | TRBV7-9 | TGTGCCAGCAGCTTAGCGCGGGACGAATACAATGAGCAGTTCTTC | CASSLARDEYNEQFF
TRBJ1-5 | TRBD1 | NA | TRBV28 | TGTGCCAGCATTAGGCGGGACAGGGCCTATCAGCCCCAGCATTTT | CASIRRDRAYQPQHF
TRBJ1-2 | NA | NA | TRBV5-6 | TGTGCCACCTCTCAATGGGGCAGGGGTCCCTATGGCTACACCTTC | CATSQWGRGPYGYTF
TRBJ1-2 | TRBD1 | NA | TRBV27 | TGTGCCAGCAGTCAAAACCGGGACAGCCTCTATGGCTACACCTTC | CASSQNRDSLYGYTF
TRBJ2-7 | TRBD1 | NA | TRBV7-7 | TGTGCCAGCAGCCCCGGGACAGGATCCTACGAGCAGTACTTC | CASSPGTGSYEQYF
TRBJ1-6 | TRBD1 | once | TRBV28 | TGTGCCAGCAGCCGGGGACAGACCTATAATTCACCCCTCCACTTT | CASSRGQTYNSPLHF
TRBJ1-2 | TRBD1 | NA | TRBV28 | TGTGCCAGCAGTCCCCAACGGACAGGTAGCTACACCTTC | CASSPQRTGSYTF
TRBJ1-2 | NA | NA | TRBV10-3 | TGTGCCACCCATACTCCCTCGGGTGTCGGCTATGGCTACACCTTC | CATHTPSGVGYGYTF
TRBJ2-1 | TRBD2 | NA | TRBV6-5 | TGTGCCAGCAGTTACTCCTTAGCGGGGGGGGACAATGAGCAGTTCTTC | CASSYSLAGGDNEQFF
TRBJ2-5 | NA | NA | TRBV7-8 | TGTGCCAGCAGCTTATCGGGTGAGGGAGAGACCCAGTACTTC | CASSLSGEGETQYF
TRBJ1-3 | TRBD1 | NA | TRBV4-1 | TGCGCCAGCAGCCGGACAGGTCCCGGAAACACCATATATTTT | CASSRTGPGNTIYF
TRBJ2-7 | NA | NA | TRBV15 | TGTGCCACCAGCAGAGGGAGCAGGGTCGACGAGCAGTACTTC | CATSRGSRVDEQYF
TRBJ2-7 | NA | NA | TRBV15 | TGTGCCACCAGCAGAGGACAGACCTACGAGCAGTACTTC | CATSRGQTYEQYF
TRBJ2-7 | TRBD2 | once | TRBV7-9 | TGTTCCAGCAGCTTAGAAGGGACTAGCATGTACTTC | CSSSLEGTSMYF
TRBJ1-1 | NA | few | TRBV28 | TGTGCCAGCAGTTCCTTAACAGGGCCCTACACTGAAGCTTTCTTT | CASSSLTGPYTEAFF
TRBJ2-5 | TRBD2 | NA | TRBV7-9 | TGTGCCAGCAGCTTCACTAGCGGGGGTGAGACCCAGTACTTC | CASSFTSGGETQYF
TRBJ2-7 | TRBD1 | NA | TRBV6-1 | TGTGCCAGCAGTGAAGTTCCGGACAGGGCCTACGAGCAGTACTTC | CASSEVPDRAYEQYF
TRBJ2-7 | TRBD1 | NA | TRBV27 | TGTGCCAGCCGATTAATTCCGGGACAGGGGGCCGGCGAGCAGTACTTC | CASRLIPGQGAGEQYF
TRBJ1-4 | TRBD1 | NA | TRBV5-1 | TGCGCCAGCAGCCCACGGACAGGGTTTAACGAAAAACTGTTTTTT | CASSPRTGFNEKLFF
TRBJ1-2 | TRBD1 | NA | TRBV5-1 | TGCGCCAGCAGCTCCAAGGTGGGACAGGGACACTATGGCTACACCTTC | CASSSKVGQGHYGYTF
TRBJ1-5 | NA | NA | TRBV23-1 | TGCGCCGACCCTTGGAGGGTAAGAGATCAGCCCCAGCATTTT | CADPWRVRDQPQHF
TRBJ2-5 | TRBD2 | NA | TRBV5-1 | TGCGCCAGCAGCGGCACACTAGCGGGGGGCCCGGAGACCCAGTACTTC | CASSGTLAGGPETQYF
TRBJ1-5 | TRBD1 | NA | TRBV5-5 | TGTGCCAGCAGCTATGGGACAGGCAATCAGCCCCAGCATTTT | CASSYGTGNQPQHF
TRBJ1-2 | NA | NA | TRBV29-1 | TGCAGCGTTGAAGATGCGGTTCTCTATGGCTACACCTTC | CSVEDAVLYGYTF
TRBJ1-4 | NA | NA | TRBV7-2 | TGTGCCAGCAGCCAATACGGGGAAAAACTGTTTTTT | CASSQYGEKLFF
TRBJ2-7 | NA | NA | TRBV5-8 | TGTGCCAGCAGCTTGTCAGGAACCTACGAGCAGTACTTC | CASSLSGTYEQYF
TRBJ2-7 | TRBD1 | NA | TRBV7-9 | TGTGCCAGCGGGACAGGGAGCACCTACGAGCAGTACTTC | CASGTGSTYEQYF
TRBJ2-3 | TRBD2 | NA | TRBV2 | TGTGCCAGCACTCGGGGGGCCATAGCGGGGATCACAGATACGCAGTATTTT | CASTRGAIAGITDTQYF
TRBJ2-5 | NA | NA | TRBV5-1 | TGCGCCAGCAGCTTACTTTCGGACAGCCCCAGTGACGGGCAGTACTTC | CASSLLSDSPSDGQYF
TRBJ1-4 | TRBD1 | NA | TRBV29-1 | TGCAGCGCCGGCAGGGGGGCCATCTCTAATGAAAAACTGTTTTTT | CSAGRGAISNEKLFF
TRBJ1-1 | TRBD1 | NA | TRBV4-2 | TGTGCCAGCAGCCAAGCCCTTGGGACAGCGAACACTGAAGCTTTCTTT | CASSQALGTANTEAFF
TRBJ1-5 | TRBD1 | NA | TRBV11-2 | TGTGCCAGCAGCTTTGGACAGGGGGCACGTCAGCCCCAGCATTTT | CASSFGQGARQPQHF
TRBJ2-5 | NA | few | TRBV7-2 | TGTGCCAGCAGCCACCCACTTAGGGGACTCAGCCTCCAAGAGACCCAGTACTTC | CASSHPLRGLSLQETQYF
TRBJ1-2 | TRBD1 | NA | TRBV6-5 | TGTGCCAGCAGTCGGACAGGGGGCGCTGACTATGGCTACACCTTC | CASSRTGGADYGYTF
TRBJ1-4 | NA | NA | TRBV5-1 | TGCGCCAGCAGCTTGGGTGCGAACAGTAATGAAAAACTGTTTTTT | CASSLGANSNEKLFF
TRBJ2-6 | NA | many | TRBV27 | TGTGCCAGCAGTCCCTTGGACAGCGACCTGGGGGCCAACGTCCTGACTTTC | CASSPLDSDLGANVLTF
TRBJ2-6 | NA | once | TRBV11-2 | TGTGCCAGCAGGTTAGGCGTCAGGGAATCCGGGGCCAACGTCCTGACTTTC | CASRLGVRESGANVLTF
TRBJ2-5 | NA | once | TRBV29-1 | TGCAGCGTAAGTCACATGCAAGAGACCCAGTACTTC | CSVSHMQETQYF
TRBJ2-7 | NA | NA | TRBV5-6 | TGTGCCAGCAGCGTGGGGGCGTTAGACTACGAGCAGTACTTC | CASSVGALDYEQYF
TRBJ1-3 | TRBD1 | NA | TRBV7-7 | TGTGCCAGCAGCTCAGGACAGGGCACAGGAAACACCATATATTTT | CASSSGQGTGNTIYF
TRBJ1-1 | NA | NA | TRBV28 | TGTGCCAGCGGTCTCTGGGTGCGGAAAGCTTTCTTT | CASGLWVRKAFF
TRBJ1-3 | NA | many | TRBV5-6 | TGTGCCAGCAGCTTGGAAAGCTATTACTCTGGAAACACCATATATTTT | CASSLESYYSGNTIYF
TRBJ2-5 | NA | NA | TRBV7-7 | TGTGCCAGCAGCTTAGCCAGACAAGAGACCCAGTACTTC | CASSLARQETQYF
TRBJ1-6 | NA | NA | TRBV7-3 | TGTGCCAGCAGCGAGCGACAGAATTCACCCCTCCACTTT | CASSERQNSPLHF
TRBJ2-1 | TRBD1 | NA | TRBV28 | TGTGCCAGCAGTTTATTTGCAGGGGGCCTTGAGCAGTTCTTC | CASSLFAGGLEQFF
TRBJ2-7 | NA | NA | TRBV28 | TGTGCCAGCAGTTTAGCTAGCGCCTACGAGCAGTACTTC | CASSLASAYEQYF
TRBJ2-5 | NA | NA | TRBV5-1 | TGCGCCAGCAGCTTGTCTGGCAGCGAAGAGACCCAGTACTTC | CASSLSGSEETQYF
TRBJ2-5 | TRBD2 | NA | TRBV7-9 | TGTGCCAGCAGCTTAGCGGGGGCTAGCGGGGGCCAAGAGACCCAGTACTTC | CASSLAGASGGQETQYF
TRBJ2-7 | TRBD2 | NA | TRBV7-9 | TGTGCCAGCAGCTCCCCGGGGCGAGGGGAGGGGTCTCCCTACGAGCAGTACTTC | CASSSPGRGEGSPYEQYF
TRBJ2-3 | TRBD2 | NA | TRBV4-1 | TGCGCCAGCAGCCAACCGGGACTAGCGGGGGGTGGTACAGATACGCAGTATTTT | CASSQPGLAGGGTDTQYF
TRBJ1-1 | TRBD1 | NA | TRBV7-9 | TGTGCCAGCAGGAGGGACAGGAGTTACACTGAAGCTTTCTTT | CASRRDRSYTEAFF
TRBJ2-7 | NA | NA | TRBV11-2 | TGTGCCAGCACCGGAAACGGGGACTCCTACGAGCAGTACTTC | CASTGNGDSYEQYF
TRBJ1-1 | NA | NA | TRBV5-1 | TGCGCCAGCAGCCCCAGGGCAGGGAACACTGAAGCTTTCTTT | CASSPRAGNTEAFF
TRBJ2-1 | NA | NA | TRBV7-9 | TGTGCCAGCAGCGCGGAGGGCCCTCCATACAATGAGCAGTTCTTC | CASSAEGPPYNEQFF
TRBJ2-7 | NA | NA | TRBV27 | TGTGCCAGCAGGCCGGGTGGGGGGTTTTACGAGCAGTACTTC | CASRPGGGFYEQYF